This T cell receptor beta chain was found in a study of cytomegalovirus exposure and HLA in healthy donors. Study observations and caveats: On later analysis, the bulk of CMV-associated TCR beta chains appeared to be HLA-restricted. In a later analysis, at a false discovery rate of 0.05, 15,000 to 20,000 TCR beta sequences matched HLA alleles.

PCR amplification relied on 60 Vbeta primers (plus 13 Jbeta primers). The assay was immunoSEQ multiplex PCR, and TCRdb's table has in-frame clones only and misses some. The sample records 150,000 to 200,000 clones, more than 65% being singletons. Germline CDR1 reads MNHNY; CDR2 reads SVGAGI (reference sequence). The CDR3 is 15 residues long. Trimming removed 4 bases from V and 2 bases from J; junction bases left unmatched: 1. Comment on this clone: As yet, its antigen is unknown.

The source is a woman younger than 45 in good health and CMV-seropositive. The sample consisted of PBMCs. The V call is TRBV6-6, the J call TRBJ2-1, with 11 bases that match TRBD2. The CDR3 loop is CASSFSGGAYNEQFF. The CDR3 DNA reads TGTGCCAGCAGTTTTAGCGGGGGGGCCTACAATGAGCAGTTCTTC.